These 19 T cell receptor beta chains were sequenced from one sample in a study of shared clonotypes between healthy human individuals. Sequenced by immunoSEQ multiplex PCR; TCRdb stores in-frame clones only, minus some. The sample holds fewer than 3 million clones; roughly 92% are singletons and the top ten take about 0.41%. Sequencing used naive CD4+ T cells from PBMCs. The subset was: CD45RA+ positively selected. The receptors were gathered from a man between 18 and 35 years old in good health. Some clones in this sample may be carry-over from other donors' samples.

The rearrangement joins TRBV4-2 to TRBJ2-3, with a weak D call TRBD2 (7 bases). The V gene lost 4 bases and the J gene lost 6 bases, with 17 bases spanning the gap. This CDR3 comprises 15 residues. Germline V gives CDR1 LGHNA, CDR2 YNFKEQ. CDR3 amino acids: CASSRPGGGSDTQYF. The CDR3, as DNA: TGTGCCAGCAGCCGCCCGGGGGGCGGGAGCGATACGCAGTATTTT.

The chain combines TRBV20-1 with TRBJ2-7; D is uncertain. The V end lost 5 bases, the J end lost 5 bases, and 10 bases lay between the germline ends. This CDR3 region has 11 residues. CDR1 is DFQATT, CDR2 SNEGSKA, per germline (reference sequence). CDR3 protein: CSAGQPNEQYF. CDR3 nucleotides: TGCAGTGCTGGGCAGCCCAACGAGCAGTACTTC.

The chain links TRBV2 to TRBJ2-1; possibly TRBD1 or TRBD2 for D (5 bases each). Trimming left V 2 bases short and J 6 bases short, with 11 bases between. The CDR3 is made up of 14 amino acids. Germline V gives CDR1 SNHLY, CDR2 FYNNEI. The CDR3 region is CASSEMRGTNEQFF. The CDR3 DNA follows: TGTGCCAGCAGTGAAATGAGGGGTACCAATGAGCAGTTCTTC.

V usage is TRBV4-1 and J usage is TRBJ1-2, with D possibly TRBD1 on 5 matching bases. V shed 0 bases and J shed 4 bases, with 9 bases lying between them. This CDR3 spans 14 amino acids. From germline, CDR1 is MGHRA and CDR2 YSYEKL. The CDR3 loop reads CASSQDRGIYGYTF. CDR3 nucleotide sequence: TGCGCCAGCAGCCAAGATCGGGGGATCTATGGCTACACCTTC.

This clone showed up just a few times. This chain uses TRBV2 with TRBJ1-1; 7 positions agree with TRBD1. The CDR3 runs 14 residues. Trimming cost V 6 bases and J 0 bases; bases outside gene matches: 4. Germline V gene sequence: CDR1 SNHLY, CDR2 FYNNEI. CDR3 protein: CASRSGTVNTEAFF. CDR3 coding DNA: TGTGCCAGCAGATCGGGGACAGTGAACACTGAAGCTTTCTTT.

The genes are TRBV5-4 and TRBJ1-3; no firm D call. This CDR3 spans 15 amino acids. Looked up from germline, CDR1 is SGHNT and CDR2 is YYREEE (reference sequence). Trimming removed 0 bases from V and 3 bases from J, with 10 bases in between. Here the CDR3 reads CASSLAAGLGNTIYF. CDR3 sequence (DNA): TGTGCCAGCAGCTTGGCCGCCGGCCTTGGAAACACCATATATTTT.

The chain couples TRBV6-6 to TRBJ1-5; the D gene is possibly TRBD1 (5 bases). The germline V gene has CDR1 MNHNY and CDR2 SVGAGI (reference sequence). Between the trimmed V and J ends, which lost 6 bases and 0 bases, there was a span of 15 bases. The CDR3 runs to 16 residues. The CDR3 sequence: CASRDPWQGSNQPQHF. The CDR3 DNA follows: TGTGCCAGCAGGGACCCGTGGCAGGGTAGCAATCAGCCCCAGCATTTT.

This chain joins TRBV6-5 and TRBJ2-7, with 8 bases lining up with TRBD1. This CDR3 has 15 amino acids. V was clipped by 4 bases and J by 1 base; unmatched bases: 6. Germline CDR1 and CDR2: MNHEY and SVGAGI. CDR3 in DNA: TGTGCCAGCAGTTGGTCAGGGGGCCCTTCCTACGAGCAGTACTTC. Protein sequence: CASSWSGGPSYEQYF.

Turning to this clone: Additional DNA sequences in this sample encode the identical CDR3. The V gene is TRBV29-1, the J gene TRBJ2-3; 8 positions match TRBD2. The germline V gene encodes CDR1 SQVTM and CDR2 ANQGSEA. V lost 2 bases and J lost 5; bases outside the gene matches: 0. The CDR3 spans 12 residues. The chain's CDR3 is CSVELAGDTQYF. The CDR3 coding sequence is TGCAGCGTTGAACTAGCGGGAGATACGCAGTATTTT.

The CDR3 spells CASRGTADTQYF. The CDR3, as DNA: TGTGCCAGCAGGGGGACAGCAGATACGCAGTATTTT. The genes are TRBV2 and TRBJ2-3, with 7 nucleotides matching TRBD1. Trimming took 6 bases from V and 4 from J; bases not matched to a gene: 1. This CDR3 comprises 12 residues. Germline CDR1 reads SNHLY; CDR2 reads FYNNEI. Full variable domain (rest looked up from reference TRBV2 and TRBJ2-3): EPEVTQTPSHQVTQMGQEVILRCVPISNHLYFYWYRQILGQKVEFLVSFYNNEISEKSEIFDDQFSVERPDGSNFTLKIRSTKLEDSAMYFCASRGTADTQYFGPGTRLTVL.

This chain joins TRBV28 and TRBJ1-3; TRBD1 agrees at 10 bases. CDR1 is MDHEN, CDR2 SYDVKM, per germline. CDR3 length: 16 amino acids. V lost 5 bases to trimming and J lost 1 base; unmatched junction nucleotides: 5. CDR3 loop: CASSKTGGPSGNTIYF. CDR3 nucleotide sequence: TGTGCCAGCAGTAAGACAGGGGGCCCTTCTGGAAACACCATATATTTT.

This chain links TRBV5-1 with TRBJ2-7; 13 nucleotides agree with TRBD2. V shed 4 bases and J 3 bases; nucleotides not matched to a gene: 7. Germline CDR1 and CDR2: SGHRS and YFSETQ. CDR3 length equals 16 residues. CDR3 region: CASSGGTSGNYYEQYF. As DNA, the CDR3 is TGCGCCAGCAGCGGCGGGACTAGCGGGAACTACTACGAGCAGTACTTC.

CDR3 sequence reads: CAWSAGTAWFYGYTF. CDR3 DNA: TGTGCCTGGAGCGCCGGGACAGCTTGGTTCTATGGCTACACCTTC. The V call is TRBV30, the J call TRBJ1-2, with 7 positions matching TRBD1. Germline CDR1 reads GTSNPN; CDR2 reads SVGIG (reference sequence). The J segment lost 4 bases and the V segment lost 3 bases, leaving 11 bases of the junction unmatched. This CDR3 contains 15 residues. The whole variable domain, remainder taken from reference TRBV30 and TRBJ1-2, is SQTIHQWPATLVQPVGSPLSLECTVEGTSNPNLYWYRQAAGRGLQLLFYSVGIGQISSEVPQNLSASRPQDRQFILSSKKLLLSDSGFYLCAWSAGTAWFYGYTFGSGTRLTVV.

The rearrangement links TRBV5-1 to TRBJ2-3; the D is unclear. The V end lost 4 bases, the J end lost 4 bases, and 13 bases lay between the germline ends. The germline V gene encodes CDR1 SGHRS and CDR2 YFSETQ. This CDR3 contains 14 residues. Here the CDR3 DNA reads TGCGCCAGCAGCGTTGGGTTTAGGGCAGATACGCAGTATTTT. Residues: CASSVGFRADTQYF.

V gene TRBV2 combines with J gene TRBJ2-5; D is uncertain. The CDR3 has 14 amino acids. Germline V lookup: CDR1 SNHLY, CDR2 FYNNEI. Trimming shortened V by 5 bases and J by 0 bases, and 10 bases separated the two germline ends. This CDR3 is CASSSTVYQETQYF. In DNA form, the CDR3 reads TGTGCCAGCAGTTCAACGGTGTACCAAGAGACCCAGTACTTC.

The chain recombines TRBV28 with TRBJ1-2, with D hard to call. In germline, CDR1 is MDHEN, CDR2 SYDVKM. The V end was cut by 3 bases, the J end by 6 bases, with 14 bases between. This CDR3 comprises 14 residues. This chain's CDR3 is CASSFGLYLNGYTF. CDR3 DNA: TGTGCCAGCAGTTTCGGACTCTACCTTAATGGCTACACCTTC.

As concerns this clone: Within the sample, other DNA sequences also encode this same CDR3. The V and J genes are TRBV6-1 and TRBJ2-7; no reliable D call. The germline gives CDR1 MNHNS, CDR2 SASEGT. The CDR3 spans 11 residues. Trimming removed 1 base at V and 7 bases at J, with 5 bases between. In DNA form, the CDR3 reads TGTGCCAGCAGTGAAGTTCGGGAGCAGTACTTC. It translates to CASSEVREQYF.

V usage is TRBV7-9 and J usage is TRBJ2-3; no clear D gene. Germline CDR1 reads SEHNR; CDR2 reads FQNEAQ (reference sequence). The CDR3 extends over 14 amino acids. V was trimmed by 2 bases and J by 0 bases, leaving 6 bases between them. The CDR3 DNA is TGTGCCAGCAGCTTAACAGCTAGCACAGATACGCAGTATTTT. Translating it yields CASSLTASTDTQYF.

The chain uses TRBV18 and TRBJ1-1, with a tentative D call TRBD1 (6 bases). V lost 0 bases to trimming and J lost 5 bases, with 16 bases between them. The CDR3 loop spans 16 amino acids. Germline V gene data show CDR1 as KGHSH and CDR2 as LQKENI. The CDR3 protein is CASSPPGGARVTEAFF. The CDR3 DNA reads as TGTGCCAGCTCACCACCGGGGGGGGCGAGGGTTACTGAAGCTTTCTTT.